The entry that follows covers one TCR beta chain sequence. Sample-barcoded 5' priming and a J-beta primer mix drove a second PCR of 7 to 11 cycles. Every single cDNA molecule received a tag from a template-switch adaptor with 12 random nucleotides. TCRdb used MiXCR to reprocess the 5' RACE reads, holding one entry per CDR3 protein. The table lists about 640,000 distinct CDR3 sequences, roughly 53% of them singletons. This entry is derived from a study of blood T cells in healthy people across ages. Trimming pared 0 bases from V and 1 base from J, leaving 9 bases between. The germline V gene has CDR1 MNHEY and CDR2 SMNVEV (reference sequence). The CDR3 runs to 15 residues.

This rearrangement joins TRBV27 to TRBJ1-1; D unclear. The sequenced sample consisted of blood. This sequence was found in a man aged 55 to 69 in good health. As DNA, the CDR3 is TGTGCCAGCAGTTTATCGCTAGGGCAGAACACTGAAGCTTTCTTT. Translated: CASSLSLGQNTEAFF.